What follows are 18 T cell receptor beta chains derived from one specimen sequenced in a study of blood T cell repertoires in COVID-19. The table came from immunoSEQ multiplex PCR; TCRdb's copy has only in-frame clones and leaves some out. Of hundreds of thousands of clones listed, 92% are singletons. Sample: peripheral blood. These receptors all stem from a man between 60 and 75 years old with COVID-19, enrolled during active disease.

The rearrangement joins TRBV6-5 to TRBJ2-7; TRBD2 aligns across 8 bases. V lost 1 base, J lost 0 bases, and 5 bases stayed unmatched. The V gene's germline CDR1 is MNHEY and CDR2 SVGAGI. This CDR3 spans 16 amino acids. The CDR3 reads CASSYFRGRPSYEQYF. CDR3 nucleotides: TGTGCCAGCAGTTACTTTCGCGGGAGGCCCTCCTACGAGCAGTACTTC.

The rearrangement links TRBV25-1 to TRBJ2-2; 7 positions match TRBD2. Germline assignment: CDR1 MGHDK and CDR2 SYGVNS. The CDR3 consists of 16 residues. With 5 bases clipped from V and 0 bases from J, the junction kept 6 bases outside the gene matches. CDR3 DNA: TGTGCCAGCAGTAGATCGGGGGGACCGAACACCGGGGAGCTGTTTTTT. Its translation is CASSRSGGPNTGELFF.

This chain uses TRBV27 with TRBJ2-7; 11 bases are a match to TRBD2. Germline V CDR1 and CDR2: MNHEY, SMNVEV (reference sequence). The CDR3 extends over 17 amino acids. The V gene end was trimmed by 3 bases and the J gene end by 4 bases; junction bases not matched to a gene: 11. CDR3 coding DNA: TGTGCCAGCAGTTTTAGCGACAGCGGGACTAGCGGATACGAGCAGTACTTC. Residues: CASSFSDSGTSGYEQYF.

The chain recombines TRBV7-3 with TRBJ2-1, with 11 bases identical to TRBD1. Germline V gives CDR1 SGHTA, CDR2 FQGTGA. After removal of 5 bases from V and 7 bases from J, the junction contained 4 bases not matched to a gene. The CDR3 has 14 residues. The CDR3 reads CASSGGQGVNEQFF. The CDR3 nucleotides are TGTGCCAGCAGCGGGGGACAGGGGGTTAATGAGCAGTTCTTC.

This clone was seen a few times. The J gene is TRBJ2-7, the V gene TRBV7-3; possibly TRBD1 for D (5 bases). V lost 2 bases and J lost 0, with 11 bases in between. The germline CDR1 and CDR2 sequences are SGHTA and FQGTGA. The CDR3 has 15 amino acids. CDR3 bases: TGTGCCAGCAGCTTAGGGGCTGCCCCCTCCTACGAGCAGTACTTC. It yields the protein CASSLGAAPSYEQYF.

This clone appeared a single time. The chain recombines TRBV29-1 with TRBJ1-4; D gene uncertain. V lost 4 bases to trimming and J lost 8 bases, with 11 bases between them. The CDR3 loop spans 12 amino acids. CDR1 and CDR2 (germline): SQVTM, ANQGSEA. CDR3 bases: TGCAGCGTTGGGACTAGCGGCGAAAAACTGTTTTTT. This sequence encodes CSVGTSGEKLFF.

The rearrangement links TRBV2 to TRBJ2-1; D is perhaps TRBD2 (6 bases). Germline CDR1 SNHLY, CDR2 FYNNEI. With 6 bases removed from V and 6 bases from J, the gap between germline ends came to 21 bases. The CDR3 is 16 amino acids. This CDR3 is CASRGTRGRSINEQFF. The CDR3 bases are TGTGCCAGCAGGGGGACTCGAGGGCGGTCAATCAATGAGCAGTTCTTC.

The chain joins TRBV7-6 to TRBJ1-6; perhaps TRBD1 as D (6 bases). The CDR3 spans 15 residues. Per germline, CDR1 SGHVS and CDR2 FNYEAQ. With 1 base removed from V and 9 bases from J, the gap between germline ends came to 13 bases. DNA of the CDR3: TGTGCCAGCAGCTTAGGTGGGGGCGCTGGTTCACCCCTCCACTTT. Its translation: CASSLGGGAGSPLHF.

The CDR3 spells CASSQESPPAGDEQFF. CDR3 nucleotides: TGCGCCAGCAGCCAAGAGTCCCCACCCGCGGGGGATGAGCAGTTCTTC. The chain is built from TRBV4-3 and TRBJ2-1; 7 bases are a match to TRBD2. CDR3 length: 16 residues. Germline CDR1 LGHNA, CDR2 YSLEER. J gave up 8 bases and V 0 bases, and 10 bases lay outside the gene matches.

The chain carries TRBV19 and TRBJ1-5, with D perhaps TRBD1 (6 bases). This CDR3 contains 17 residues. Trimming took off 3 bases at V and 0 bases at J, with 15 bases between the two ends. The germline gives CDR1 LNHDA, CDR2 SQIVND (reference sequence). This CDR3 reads CASSIPPGGPSNQPQHF. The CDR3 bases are TGTGCCAGTAGTATCCCACCGGGGGGGCCTAGCAATCAGCCCCAGCATTTT. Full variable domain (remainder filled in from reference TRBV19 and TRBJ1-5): DGGITQSPKYLFRKEGQNVTLSCEQNLNHDAMYWYRQDPGQGLRLIYYSQIVNDFQKGDIAEGYSVSREKKESFPLTVTSAQKNPTAFYLCASSIPPGGPSNQPQHFGDGTRLSIL.

CDR3 protein: CASSIGSSVTQYF. CDR3 nucleotide sequence: TGTGCCAGTAGTATAGGGTCCAGCGTTACGCAGTATTTT. V is TRBV19 and J is TRBJ2-3; D is uncertain. Between the trimmed V and J ends, which lost 1 base and 8 bases, there was a span of 10 bases. The CDR3 runs to 13 residues. The V gene's germline CDR1 is LNHDA and CDR2 SQIVND (reference sequence). The full variable domain, its missing parts supplied by reference TRBV19 and TRBJ2-3, is DGGITQSPKYLFRKEGQNVTLSCEQNLNHDAMYWYRQDPGQGLRLIYYSQIVNDFQKGDIAEGYSVSREKKESFPLTVTSAQKNPTAFYLCASSIGSSVTQYFGPGTRLTVL.

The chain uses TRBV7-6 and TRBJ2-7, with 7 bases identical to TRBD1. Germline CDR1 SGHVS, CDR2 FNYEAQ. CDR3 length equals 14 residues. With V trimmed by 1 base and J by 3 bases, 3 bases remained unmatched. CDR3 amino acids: CASSLGQGDYEQYF. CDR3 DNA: TGTGCCAGCAGCTTAGGGCAGGGGGACTACGAGCAGTACTTC. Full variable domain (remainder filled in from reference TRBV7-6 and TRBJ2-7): GAGVSQSPRYKVTKRGQDVALRCDPISGHVSLYWYRQALGQGPEFLTYFNYEAQQDKSGLPNDRFSAERPEGSISTLTIQRTEQRDSAMYRCASSLGQGDYEQYFGPGTRLTVT.

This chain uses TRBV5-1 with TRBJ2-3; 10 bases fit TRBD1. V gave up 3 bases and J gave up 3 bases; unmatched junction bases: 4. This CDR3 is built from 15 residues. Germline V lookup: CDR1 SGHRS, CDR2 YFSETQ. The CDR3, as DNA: TGCGCCAGCAGCTCTTCGGACAGGGGGACAGATACGCAGTATTTT. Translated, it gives CASSSSDRGTDTQYF.

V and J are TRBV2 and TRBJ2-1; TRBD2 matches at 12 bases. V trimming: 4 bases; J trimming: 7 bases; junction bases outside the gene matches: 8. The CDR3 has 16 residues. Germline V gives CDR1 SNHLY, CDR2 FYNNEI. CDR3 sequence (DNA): TGTGCCAGCAGTGCGCCTAGCGGGAGGGTAGGGAATGAGCAGTTCTTC. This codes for CASSAPSGRVGNEQFF.

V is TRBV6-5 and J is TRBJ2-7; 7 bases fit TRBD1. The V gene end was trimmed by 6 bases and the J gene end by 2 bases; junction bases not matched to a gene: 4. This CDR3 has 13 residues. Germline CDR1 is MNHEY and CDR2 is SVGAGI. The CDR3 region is CASRRDSPYEQYF. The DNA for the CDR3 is TGTGCCAGCAGACGGGACAGTCCCTACGAGCAGTACTTC.

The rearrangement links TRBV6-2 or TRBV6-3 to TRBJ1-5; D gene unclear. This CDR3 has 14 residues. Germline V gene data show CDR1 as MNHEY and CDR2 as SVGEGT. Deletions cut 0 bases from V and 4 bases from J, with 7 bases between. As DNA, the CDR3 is TGTGCCAGCAGTTACTCGACATATAATCAGCCCCAGCATTTT. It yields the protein CASSYSTYNQPQHF.

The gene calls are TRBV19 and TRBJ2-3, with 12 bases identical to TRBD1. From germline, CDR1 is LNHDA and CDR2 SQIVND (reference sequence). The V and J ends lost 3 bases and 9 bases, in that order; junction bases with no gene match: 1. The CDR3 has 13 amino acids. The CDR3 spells CASSMGQGATQYF. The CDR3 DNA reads TGTGCCAGTAGTATGGGACAGGGGGCGACGCAGTATTTT.

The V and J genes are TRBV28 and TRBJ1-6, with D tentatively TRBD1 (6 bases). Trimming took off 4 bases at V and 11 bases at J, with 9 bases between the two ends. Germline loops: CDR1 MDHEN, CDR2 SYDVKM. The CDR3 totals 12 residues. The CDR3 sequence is CASSSRQAPLHF. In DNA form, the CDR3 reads TGTGCCAGCAGTTCCCGACAGGCACCCCTCCACTTT.